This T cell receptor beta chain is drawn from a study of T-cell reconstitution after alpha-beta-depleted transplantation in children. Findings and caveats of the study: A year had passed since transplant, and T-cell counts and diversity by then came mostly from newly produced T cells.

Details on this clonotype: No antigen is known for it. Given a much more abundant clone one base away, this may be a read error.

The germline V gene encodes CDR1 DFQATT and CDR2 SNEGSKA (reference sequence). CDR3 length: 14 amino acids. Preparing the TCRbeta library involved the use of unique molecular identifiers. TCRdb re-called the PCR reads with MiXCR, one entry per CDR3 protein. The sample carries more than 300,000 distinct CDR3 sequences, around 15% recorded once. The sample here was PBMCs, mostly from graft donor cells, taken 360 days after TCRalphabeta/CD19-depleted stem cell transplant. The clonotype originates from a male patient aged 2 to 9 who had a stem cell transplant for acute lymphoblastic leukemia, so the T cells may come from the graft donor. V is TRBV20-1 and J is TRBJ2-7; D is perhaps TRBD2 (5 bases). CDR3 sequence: CSSRDRGSRYEQYF. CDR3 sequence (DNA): TGCAGTTCTAGAGATCGGGGATCCCGTTACGAGCAGTACTTC.